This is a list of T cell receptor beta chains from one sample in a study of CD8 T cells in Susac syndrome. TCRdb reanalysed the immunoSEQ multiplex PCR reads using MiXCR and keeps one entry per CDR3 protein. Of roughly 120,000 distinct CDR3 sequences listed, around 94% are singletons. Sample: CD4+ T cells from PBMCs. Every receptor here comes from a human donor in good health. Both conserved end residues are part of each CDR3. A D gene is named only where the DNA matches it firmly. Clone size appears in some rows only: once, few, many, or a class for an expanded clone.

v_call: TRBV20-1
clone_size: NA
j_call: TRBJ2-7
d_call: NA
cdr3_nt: TGCAGTGCTACCCGGGCGGGATTATCCTACGAGCAGTACTTC
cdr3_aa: CSATRAGLSYEQYF

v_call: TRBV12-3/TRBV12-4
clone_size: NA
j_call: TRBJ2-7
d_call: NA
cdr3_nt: TGTGCCAGCAGGTACCGGGACATGGGCTACGAGCAGTACTTC
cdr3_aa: CASRYRDMGYEQYF

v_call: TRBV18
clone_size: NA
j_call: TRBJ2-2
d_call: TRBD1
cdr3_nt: TGTGCCAGCTCACCACCGTACAGGGGAAAGGACACCGGGGAGCTGTTTTTT
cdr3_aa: CASSPPYRGKDTGELFF

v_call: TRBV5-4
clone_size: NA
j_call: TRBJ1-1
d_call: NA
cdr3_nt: TGTGCCAGCGGGTCCGCCGGGGGGGCATTGAACACTGAAGCTTTCTTT
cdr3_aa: CASGSAGGALNTEAFF

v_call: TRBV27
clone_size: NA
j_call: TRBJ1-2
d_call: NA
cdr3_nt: TGTGCCAGCAGTTTCTCCCAGGGGATCTATGGCTACACCTTC
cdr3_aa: CASSFSQGIYGYTF

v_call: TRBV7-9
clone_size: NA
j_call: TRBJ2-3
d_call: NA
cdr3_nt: TGTGCCAGCAGCTCCGCTCGGACAGGGAGGGCAGATACGCAGTATTTT
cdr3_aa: CASSSARTGRADTQYF

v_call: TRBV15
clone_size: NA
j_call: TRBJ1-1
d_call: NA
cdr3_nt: TGTGCCACCAGCCCTCATGGGGCAGGGGAAGCTTTCTTT
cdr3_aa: CATSPHGAGEAFF

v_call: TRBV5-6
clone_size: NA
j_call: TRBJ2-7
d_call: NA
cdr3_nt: TGTGCCAGCAGCCAAACCTGGGACGAGCAGTACTTC
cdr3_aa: CASSQTWDEQYF

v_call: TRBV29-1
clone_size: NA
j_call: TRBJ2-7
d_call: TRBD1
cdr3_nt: TGCAACGCTGGACAGGGTTCCTACGAGCAGTACTTC
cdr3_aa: CNAGQGSYEQYF

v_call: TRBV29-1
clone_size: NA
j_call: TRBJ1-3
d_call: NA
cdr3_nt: TGCAGCGTTGATCCTAGGAGCTCTGGAAACACCATATATTTT
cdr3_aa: CSVDPRSSGNTIYF

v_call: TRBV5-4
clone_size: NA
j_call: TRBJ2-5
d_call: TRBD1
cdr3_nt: TGTGCCGCAGCCTGGGGACAGGGGAATAGTATAGAGACCCAGTACTTC
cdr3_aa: CAAAWGQGNSIETQYF

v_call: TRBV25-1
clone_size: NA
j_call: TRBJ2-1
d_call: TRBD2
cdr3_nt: TGTGCCAGCAGTGCAGCGGGGGCCTTAGAGGTCAATGAGCAGTTCTTC
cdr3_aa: CASSAAGALEVNEQFF

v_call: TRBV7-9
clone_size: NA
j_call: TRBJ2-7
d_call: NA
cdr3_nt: TGTGCCAGCAGCTTAGCGCAGGCCACGAATGACTACGAGCAGTACTTC
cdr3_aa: CASSLAQATNDYEQYF

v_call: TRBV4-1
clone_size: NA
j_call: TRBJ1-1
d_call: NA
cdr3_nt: TGCGCCAGCAGCCAAGAGAACACTGAAGCTTTCTTT
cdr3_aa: CASSQENTEAFF

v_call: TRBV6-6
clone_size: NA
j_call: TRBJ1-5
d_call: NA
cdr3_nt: TGTGCCAGCAGTTACAGGGCAGGGGTCCAGGGACAGCCCCAGCATTTT
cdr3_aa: CASSYRAGVQGQPQHF

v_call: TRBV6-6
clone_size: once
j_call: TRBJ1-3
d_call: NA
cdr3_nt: TGTGCCAGCAGTTACGCTAGCTCTGGAAACACCATATATTTT
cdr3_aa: CASSYASSGNTIYF

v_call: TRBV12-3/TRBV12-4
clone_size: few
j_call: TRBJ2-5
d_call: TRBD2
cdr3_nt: TGTGCCAGCAGTTTATCGGCTAGCGGAGAGACCCAGTACTTC
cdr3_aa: CASSLSASGETQYF

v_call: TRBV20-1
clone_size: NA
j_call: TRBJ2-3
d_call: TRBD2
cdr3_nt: TGCAGTGCTAGCGGAGCGGGAGGGGATACGCAGTATTTT
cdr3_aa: CSASGAGGDTQYF

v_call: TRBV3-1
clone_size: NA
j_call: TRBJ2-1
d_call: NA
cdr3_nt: TGTGCCAGCAGCCAAAGCGGAAGAAGCCATGAGCAGTTCTTC
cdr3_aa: CASSQSGRSHEQFF

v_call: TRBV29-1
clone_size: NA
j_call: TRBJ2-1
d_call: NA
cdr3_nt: TGCAGCGTTGGAGGGCCGAGCTCCTACAATGAGCAGTTCTTC
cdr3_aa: CSVGGPSSYNEQFF

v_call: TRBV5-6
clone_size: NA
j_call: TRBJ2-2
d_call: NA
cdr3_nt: TGTGCCAGCAACATGGGGGGCTATGGCGGGGAGCTGTTTTTT
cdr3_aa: CASNMGGYGGELFF

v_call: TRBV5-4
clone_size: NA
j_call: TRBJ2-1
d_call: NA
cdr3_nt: TGTGCCAGCAGCTTGGTGGCTAGCAATGAGCAGTTCTTC
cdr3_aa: CASSLVASNEQFF

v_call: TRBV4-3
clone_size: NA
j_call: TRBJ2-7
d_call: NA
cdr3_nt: TGCGCCAGCAGCCGAGACACAGCTTCCTACGAGCAGTACTTC
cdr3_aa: CASSRDTASYEQYF

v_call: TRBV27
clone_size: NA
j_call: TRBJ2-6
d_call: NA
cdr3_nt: TGTGCCAGCAGTTTAGACGGGGCGTACTCTGGGGCCAACGTCCTGACTTTC
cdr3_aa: CASSLDGAYSGANVLTF

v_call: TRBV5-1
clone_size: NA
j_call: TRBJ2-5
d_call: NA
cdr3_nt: TGCGCCAGCAGAGGGGAAGGTGTGGAGGGAGAGACCCAGTACTTC
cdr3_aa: CASRGEGVEGETQYF

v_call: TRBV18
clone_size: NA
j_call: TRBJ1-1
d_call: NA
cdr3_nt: TGTGCCAGCTCACCAGATAGACAGAGGAACACTGAAGCTTTCTTT
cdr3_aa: CASSPDRQRNTEAFF

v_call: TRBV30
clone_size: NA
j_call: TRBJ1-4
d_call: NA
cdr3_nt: TGTGCCTGGAGTGTTCGGGGGGCCACTAATGAAAAACTGTTTTTT
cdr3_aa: CAWSVRGATNEKLFF